These T cell receptor beta chains were read from a single sample in a study of cytomegalovirus exposure and HLA in healthy donors. Sequencing was performed with immunoSEQ multiplex PCR; in TCRdb, only in-frame clones are kept and a portion is missing. Seen here are some 130,000 clones, 75% to 80% observed once, and the top ten hold 3% to 4%. The sequencing input was PBMCs. These receptors all stem from a woman in her twenties or thirties in good health and CMV-seropositive. Each CDR3 is given with its conserved first and last residue.

TRBV7-8	TRBJ2-1	CASRPDGAGGLGEQFF
TRBV6-5	TRBJ1-5	CASSYSSRLNQPQHF
TRBV7-2	TRBJ2-5	CASSLAGGYQETQYF
TRBV6-6	TRBJ1-2	CASRGDYGYTF
TRBV30	TRBJ1-1	CAWSVLPTTIQGIGNTEAFF
TRBV28	TRBJ1-2	CASTSQGAGYTF
TRBV9	TRBJ2-1	CASSPLSGGLNEQFF
TRBV2	TRBJ1-5	CASSTDRVSNQPQHF
TRBV19	TRBJ1-2	CASNIGGHSYGYTF
TRBV28	TRBJ1-2	CASSAPLGGRSGYTF
TRBV4-2	TRBJ2-3	CASSQEASGGATDTQYF
TRBV5-6	TRBJ2-7	CASSRGRVGEQYF
TRBV4-3	TRBJ2-1	CASSQEPSGYNEQFF
TRBV4-2	TRBJ2-3	CASSHGQGPDTQYF
TRBV5-1	.	CASSLGGYEQYF
TRBV7-2	TRBJ2-7	CASSSPGTSIYEQYF
TRBV4-3	TRBJ2-5	CASSQGRGQGYQETQYF
TRBV2	TRBJ2-6	CASSEAPGSGANVLTF
TRBV27	TRBJ1-2	CASSLYTGGAFYGYTF
TRBV25-1	TRBJ2-7	CASTHHYEQYF
TRBV7-2	.	CASSQDSGNYEQYF
TRBV7-6	TRBJ2-2	CASSWRTGTGETGELFF
TRBV7-3	TRBJ2-2	CASSPAGGPTGELFF
TRBV5-5	TRBJ1-6	CASSLESSYNSPLHF
TRBV4-3	TRBJ1-4	CASSQLGHNEKLFF
TRBV7-2	TRBJ1-5	CASSPHPRRARDNQPQHF
TRBV11-1	TRBJ1-2	CASSPDAGGYTF
TRBV5-5	TRBJ2-6	CASSQEYTGTSSGANVLTF
TRBV5-3	TRBJ1-2	CARIGTGPHYGYTF
TRBV6-1	TRBJ2-1	CASSRRAVEQFF
TRBV18	TRBJ2-1	CASSQTNRDSSSYNEQFF
TRBV4-3	TRBJ2-3	CASSQTPREASTDTQYF